This T cell receptor (beta chain) originates from a study of siplizumab effects on memory and regulatory T cells. General observations from the study: Naive T cells looked more diverse than memory cells and looked like major alloresponse contributors. Roughly 75-96% of proliferating CD4+ or CD8+ clones defied assignment to a naive or memory phenotype. Versus about 26% in controls, the mappable alloreactive CD4+ clones averaged approximately 69% Treg-derived with siplizumab.

In each sample, roughly 10^5 TCR templates were assayed. TCRdb's copy holds only in-frame clones and misses some; the assay was immunoSEQ multiplex PCR. The repertoire includes over 65,000 clones, 95% of them detected once, and 18% sits in the top ten. A word on this clone: No antigen is known for it.

Sequenced sample: CD8+ T cells sorted from blood. This receptor was obtained from a human donor in good health.

CDR3 sequence: CASSPGQGSNQPQHF. The CDR3 bases are TGTGCCAGTAGTCCGGGACAGGGGAGCAATCAGCCCCAGCATTTT. The rearrangement links TRBV19 to TRBJ1-5; 10 bases line up with TRBD1. This CDR3 has 15 residues. With V trimmed by 5 bases and J by 1 base, 2 bases remained unmatched. Looked up from germline, CDR1 is LNHDA and CDR2 is SQIVND (reference sequence).